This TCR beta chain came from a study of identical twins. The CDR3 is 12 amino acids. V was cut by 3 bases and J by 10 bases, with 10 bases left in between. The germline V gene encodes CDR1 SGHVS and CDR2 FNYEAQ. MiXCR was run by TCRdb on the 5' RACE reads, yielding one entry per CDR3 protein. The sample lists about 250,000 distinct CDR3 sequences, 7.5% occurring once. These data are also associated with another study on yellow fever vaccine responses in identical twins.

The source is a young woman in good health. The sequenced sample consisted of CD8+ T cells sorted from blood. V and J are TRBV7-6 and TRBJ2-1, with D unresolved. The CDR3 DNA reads TGTGCCAGCAGCTTTGGCCGAGGCGAGCAGTTCTTC. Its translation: CASSFGRGEQFF. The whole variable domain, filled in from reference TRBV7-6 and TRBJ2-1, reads GAGVSQSPRYKVTKRGQDVALRCDPISGHVSLYWYRQALGQGPEFLTYFNYEAQQDKSGLPNDRFSAERPEGSISTLTIQRTEQRDSAMYRCASSFGRGEQFFGPGTRLTVL.